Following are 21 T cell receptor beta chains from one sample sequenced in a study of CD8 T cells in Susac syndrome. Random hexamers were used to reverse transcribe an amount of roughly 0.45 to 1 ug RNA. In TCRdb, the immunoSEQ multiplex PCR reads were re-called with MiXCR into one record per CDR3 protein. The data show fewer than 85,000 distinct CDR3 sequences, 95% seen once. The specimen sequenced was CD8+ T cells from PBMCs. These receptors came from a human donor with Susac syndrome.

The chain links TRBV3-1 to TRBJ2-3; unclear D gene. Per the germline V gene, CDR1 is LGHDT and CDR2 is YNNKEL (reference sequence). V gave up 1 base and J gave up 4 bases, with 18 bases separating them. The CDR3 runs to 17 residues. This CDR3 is CASSQVGGLQSADTQYF. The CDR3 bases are TGTGCCAGCAGCCAAGTTGGTGGGCTTCAAAGCGCAGATACGCAGTATTTT.

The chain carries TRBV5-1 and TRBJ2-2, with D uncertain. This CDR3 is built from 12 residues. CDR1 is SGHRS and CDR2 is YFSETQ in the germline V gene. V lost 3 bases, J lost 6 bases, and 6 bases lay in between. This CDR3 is CASSSEPGELFF. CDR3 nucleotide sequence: TGCGCCAGCAGCTCAGAACCCGGGGAGCTGTTTTTT.

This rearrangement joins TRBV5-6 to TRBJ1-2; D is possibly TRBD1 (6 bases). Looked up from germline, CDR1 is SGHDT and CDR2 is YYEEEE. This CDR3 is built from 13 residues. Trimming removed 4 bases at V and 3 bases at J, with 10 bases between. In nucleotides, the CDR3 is TGTGCCAGCAGCGGTCGGACAGACTATGGCTACACCTTC. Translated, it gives CASSGRTDYGYTF.

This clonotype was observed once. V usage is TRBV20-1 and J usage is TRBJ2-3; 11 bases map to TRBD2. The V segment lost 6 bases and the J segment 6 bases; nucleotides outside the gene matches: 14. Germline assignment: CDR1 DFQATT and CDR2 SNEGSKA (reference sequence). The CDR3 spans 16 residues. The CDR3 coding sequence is TGCAGTGCCTGCCTCATAGCGGGAGGGTGGGGGGATACGCAGTATTTT. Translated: CSACLIAGGWGDTQYF.

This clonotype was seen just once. Written as DNA, the CDR3 is TGTGCCAGCAGCCTCGACTTCAGCGGCCCCCAGCATTTT. It yields the protein CASSLDFSGPQHF. This sequence joins TRBV6-2 or TRBV6-3 and TRBJ1-5; no reliable D call. Looked up from germline, CDR1 is MNHEY and CDR2 is SVGEGT. Trimming pared 6 bases from V and 10 bases from J, leaving 16 bases between. This CDR3 is 13 amino acids long.

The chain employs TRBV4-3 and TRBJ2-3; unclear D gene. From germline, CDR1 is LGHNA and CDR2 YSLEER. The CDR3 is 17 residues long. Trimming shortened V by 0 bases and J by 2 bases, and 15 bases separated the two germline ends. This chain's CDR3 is CASSQDLMVGLTDTQYF. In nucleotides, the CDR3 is TGCGCCAGCAGCCAAGATTTAATGGTGGGTCTCACAGATACGCAGTATTTT.

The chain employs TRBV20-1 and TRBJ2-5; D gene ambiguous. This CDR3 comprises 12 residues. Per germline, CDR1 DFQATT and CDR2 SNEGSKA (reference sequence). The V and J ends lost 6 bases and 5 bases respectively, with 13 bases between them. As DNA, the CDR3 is TGCAGTGCCCTAGAGATGAGCGAGACCCAGTACTTC. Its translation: CSALEMSETQYF.

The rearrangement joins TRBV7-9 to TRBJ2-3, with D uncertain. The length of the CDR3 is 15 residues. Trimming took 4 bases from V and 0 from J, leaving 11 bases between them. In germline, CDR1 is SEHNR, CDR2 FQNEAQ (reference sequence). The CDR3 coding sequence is TGTGCCAGCAGCTCCCCTCTGGCTAGCACAGATACGCAGTATTTT. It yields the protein CASSSPLASTDTQYF.

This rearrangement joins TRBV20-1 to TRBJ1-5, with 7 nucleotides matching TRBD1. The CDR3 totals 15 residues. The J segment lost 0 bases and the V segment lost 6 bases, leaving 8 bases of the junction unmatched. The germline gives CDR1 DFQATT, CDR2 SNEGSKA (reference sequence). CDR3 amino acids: CSATDRAYSNQPQHF. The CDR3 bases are TGCAGTGCAACTGACAGGGCTTATAGCAATCAGCCCCAGCATTTT.

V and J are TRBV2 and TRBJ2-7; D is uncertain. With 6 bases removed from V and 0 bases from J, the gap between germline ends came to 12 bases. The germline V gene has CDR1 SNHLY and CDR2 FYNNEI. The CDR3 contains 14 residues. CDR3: CASRVNPSSYEQYF. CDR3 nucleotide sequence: TGTGCCAGCAGGGTAAACCCGAGCTCCTACGAGCAGTACTTC.

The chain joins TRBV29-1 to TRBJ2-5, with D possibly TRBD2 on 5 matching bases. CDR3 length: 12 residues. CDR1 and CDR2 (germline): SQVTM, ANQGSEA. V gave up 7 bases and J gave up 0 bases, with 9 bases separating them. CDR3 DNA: TGCAGCGCCACGGAGGACCAAGAGACCCAGTACTTC. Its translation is CSATEDQETQYF. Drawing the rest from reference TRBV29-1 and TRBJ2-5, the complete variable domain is SAVISQKPSRDICQRGTSLTIQCQVDSQVTMMFWYRQQPGQSLTLIATANQGSEATYESGFVIDKFPISRPNLTFSTLTVSNMSPEDSSIYLCSATEDQETQYFGPGTRLLVL.

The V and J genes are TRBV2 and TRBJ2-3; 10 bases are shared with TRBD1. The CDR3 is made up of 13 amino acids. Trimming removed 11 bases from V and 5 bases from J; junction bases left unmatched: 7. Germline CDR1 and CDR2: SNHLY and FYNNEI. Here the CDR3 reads CASYRTGGDTQYF. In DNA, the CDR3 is TGTGCCTCATATCGGACAGGGGGAGATACGCAGTATTTT.

Here the CDR3 DNA reads TGTGCCTGGAGACGCCCTTACATCGGGGGTGAGCAGTTCTTC. Its protein product is CAWRRPYIGGEQFF. This sequence joins TRBV30 and TRBJ2-1; D might be TRBD2 (6 bases). The CDR3 is 14 amino acids. Germline V gives CDR1 GTSNPN, CDR2 SVGIG (reference sequence). Trimming removed 3 bases at V and 9 bases at J, with 18 bases between.

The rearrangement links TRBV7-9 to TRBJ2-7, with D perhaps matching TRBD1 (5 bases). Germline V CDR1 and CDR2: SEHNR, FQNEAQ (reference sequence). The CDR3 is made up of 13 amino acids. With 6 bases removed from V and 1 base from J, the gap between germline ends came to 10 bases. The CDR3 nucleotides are TGTGCCAGCAGTTATGCAGGGTCCTACGAGCAGTACTTC. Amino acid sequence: CASSYAGSYEQYF.

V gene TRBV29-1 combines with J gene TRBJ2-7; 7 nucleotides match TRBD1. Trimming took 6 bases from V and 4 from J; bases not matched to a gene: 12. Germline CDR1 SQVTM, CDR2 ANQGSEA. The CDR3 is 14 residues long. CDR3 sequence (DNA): TGCAGCGTCGGTAGGGGACAGCCGAGTTACGAGCAGTACTTC. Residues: CSVGRGQPSYEQYF.

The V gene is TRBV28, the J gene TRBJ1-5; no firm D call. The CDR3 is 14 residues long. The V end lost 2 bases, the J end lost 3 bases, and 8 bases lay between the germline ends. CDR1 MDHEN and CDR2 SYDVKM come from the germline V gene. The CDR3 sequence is CASSLGPTNQPQHF. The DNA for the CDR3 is TGTGCCAGCAGTTTAGGGCCTACCAATCAGCCCCAGCATTTT.

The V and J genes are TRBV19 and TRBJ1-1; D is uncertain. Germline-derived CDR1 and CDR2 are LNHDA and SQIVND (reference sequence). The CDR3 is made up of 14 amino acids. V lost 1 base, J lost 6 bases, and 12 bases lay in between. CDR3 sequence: CASSIALGSAEAFF. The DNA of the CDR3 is TGTGCCAGTAGTATAGCCCTTGGGTCGGCTGAAGCTTTCTTT.

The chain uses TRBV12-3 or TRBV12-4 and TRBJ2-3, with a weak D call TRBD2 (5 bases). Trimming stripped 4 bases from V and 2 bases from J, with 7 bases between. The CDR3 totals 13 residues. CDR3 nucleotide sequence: TGTGCCAGCAGTTGGGAGAACACAGATACGCAGTATTTT. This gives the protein CASSWENTDTQYF.

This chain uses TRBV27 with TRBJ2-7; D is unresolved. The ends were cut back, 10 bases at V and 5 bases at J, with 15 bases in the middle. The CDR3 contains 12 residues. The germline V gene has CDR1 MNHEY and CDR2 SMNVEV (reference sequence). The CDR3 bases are TGTGCCACCGCGGACCTTTTGGACGAGCAGTACTTC. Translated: CATADLLDEQYF.

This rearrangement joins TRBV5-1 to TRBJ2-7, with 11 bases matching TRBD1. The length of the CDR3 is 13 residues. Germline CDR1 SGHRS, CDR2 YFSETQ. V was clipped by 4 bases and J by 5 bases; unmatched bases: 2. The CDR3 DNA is TGCGCCAGCAGCATGGACAGGGGGCACGAGCAGTACTTC. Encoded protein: CASSMDRGHEQYF.

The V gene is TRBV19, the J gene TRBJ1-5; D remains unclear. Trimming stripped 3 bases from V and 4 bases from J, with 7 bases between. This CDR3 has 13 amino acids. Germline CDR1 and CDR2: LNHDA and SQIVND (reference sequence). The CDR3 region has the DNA TGTGCCAGTAGTATGACGGCTAATCAGCCCCAGCATTTT. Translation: CASSMTANQPQHF.